Presented here are 5 T cell receptor beta chains from one specimen sequenced in a study of control samples from healthy donors and cancer patients. The method was immunoSEQ multiplex PCR; TCRdb's version includes in-frame clones alone and lacks a portion of them. The sample has over 110,000 clones, roughly 90% seen once; the top ten hold around 11%. The sequenced material came from blood. Receptors were obtained from a man younger than 40 in good health.

V gene TRBV2 combines with J gene TRBJ1-2, with D hard to call. The germline CDR1 and CDR2 sequences are SNHLY and FYNNEI. This CDR3 has 13 amino acids. V gave up 7 bases and J gave up 8 bases, with 17 bases separating them. CDR3 amino acids: CASIHEGRRGYTF. CDR3 coding DNA: TGTGCCAGCATTCACGAGGGAAGAAGGGGCTACACCTTC.

The chain joins TRBV6-4 to TRBJ2-1; 11 nucleotides match TRBD2. After removal of 3 bases from V and 8 bases from J, the junction contained 6 bases not matched to a gene. CDR3 length equals 15 residues. The germline gives CDR1 MRHNA, CDR2 SNTAGT. The CDR3 is CASSETSGSTDEQFF. The CDR3 bases are TGTGCCAGCAGTGAAACTAGCGGGAGTACTGATGAGCAGTTCTTC.

The chain is built from TRBV30 and TRBJ1-1; maybe TRBD1 (6 bases). CDR3 length: 15 amino acids. Germline V CDR1 and CDR2: GTSNPN, SVGIG (reference sequence). V was trimmed by 4 bases and J by 5 bases, leaving 20 bases between them. The CDR3 reads CAWKFGGGPVTEAFF. In DNA form, the CDR3 reads TGTGCCTGGAAGTTTGGTGGGGGGCCGGTGACTGAAGCTTTCTTT.

The chain joins TRBV19 to TRBJ1-2; no firm D call. Germline CDR1 is LNHDA and CDR2 is SQIVND (reference sequence). Deletions cut 3 bases from V and 6 bases from J, with 14 bases between. This CDR3 is built from 14 residues. The chain's CDR3 is CASSIGRPLDGYTF. CDR3 DNA: TGTGCCAGTAGTATCGGCAGACCTTTGGATGGCTACACCTTC.

The gene calls are TRBV18 and TRBJ1-2; 9 bases match TRBD1. The J segment lost 5 bases and the V segment lost 2 bases, leaving 3 bases of the junction unmatched. The length of the CDR3 is 14 residues. Germline CDR1 reads KGHSH; CDR2 reads LQKENI. The CDR3 nucleotides are TGTGCCAGCTCACCAGAGACAGGGGGATATGGCTACACCTTC. It translates to CASSPETGGYGYTF.